This entry lists 27 T cell receptor beta chains sequenced from one sample in a study of graft-versus-host responses after intestinal transplantation. Profiled with immunoSEQ multiplex PCR; TCRdb holds only in-frame clones, not every one. The table has about 97,000 clones, around 90% seen once. The material was PBMCs, obtained roughly 450 days after intestinal transplant. The receptors stem from a human patient who received an intestinal transplant, so some T cells may come from the graft donor.

This rearrangement joins TRBV2 to TRBJ2-2; tentatively, D is TRBD2 (6 bases). V was clipped by 6 bases and J by 2 bases, with 13 bases between them. The CDR3 sequence is 15 residues long. Germline V gene lookup returns CDR1 SNHLY and CDR2 FYNNEI. This CDR3 reads CASRPLAFNTGELFF. The CDR3 DNA reads as TGTGCCAGCAGACCACTAGCCTTCAACACCGGGGAGCTGTTTTTT.

The chain combines TRBV5-1 with TRBJ2-2; 9 bases are a match to TRBD1. Germline V CDR1 and CDR2: SGHRS, YFSETQ. The CDR3 has 17 residues. V lost 0 bases to trimming and J lost 3 bases; unmatched junction nucleotides: 6. The CDR3 loop is CASSLGRDRVDTGELFF. Written as DNA, the CDR3 is TGCGCCAGCAGCTTGGGCCGGGACAGGGTAGACACCGGGGAGCTGTTTTTT.

The rearrangement joins TRBV6-1 to TRBJ1-5; D gene uncertain. CDR3 size: 12 residues. The germline V and J ends were trimmed by 6 bases and 3 bases, with 6 bases remaining between them. CDR1 MNHNS and CDR2 SASEGT come from the germline V gene. The CDR3 is CASREHNQPQHF. The CDR3 DNA reads TGTGCCAGCAGGGAACACAATCAGCCCCAGCATTTT.

The CDR3: CASSQEWTVATLSNQPQHF. CDR3 in DNA: TGCGCCAGCAGCCAAGAATGGACGGTCGCTACTCTAAGCAATCAGCCCCAGCATTTT. This chain uses TRBV4-1 with TRBJ1-5; D remains unclear. Between the trimmed V and J ends, which lost 0 bases and 1 base, there was a span of 19 bases. Germline lookup yields CDR1 MGHRA and CDR2 YSYEKL. This CDR3 spans 19 amino acids.

The rearrangement joins TRBV4-2 to TRBJ1-5; TRBD1 aligns across 7 bases. Germline V gene lookup returns CDR1 LGHNA and CDR2 YNFKEQ. The V and J ends lost 1 base and 6 bases, in that order; junction bases with no gene match: 9. The CDR3 runs 16 residues. The CDR3: CASSQAEQGIGQPQHF. The CDR3 DNA follows: TGTGCCAGCAGCCAAGCCGAACAGGGGATTGGTCAGCCCCAGCATTTT.

This clone was detected only once. This chain uses TRBV5-1 with TRBJ1-1; no clear D. There are 13 residues in the CDR3. V was clipped by 4 bases and J by 1 base, with 8 bases between them. CDR1 and CDR2 from the germline V gene are SGHRS and YFSETQ. The CDR3 loop reads CASSSFGNTEAFF. The CDR3 bases are TGCGCCAGCAGCAGCTTCGGGAACACTGAAGCTTTCTTT.

The V and J genes are TRBV5-1 and TRBJ2-3, with D unresolved. The CDR3 runs 14 residues. Trimming took off 1 base at V and 5 bases at J, with 11 bases between the two ends. Germline values: CDR1 SGHRS, CDR2 YFSETQ. The CDR3 loop is CASSLRESGDTQYF. Here the CDR3 DNA reads TGCGCCAGCAGCTTGAGAGAATCAGGAGATACGCAGTATTTT.

The chain carries TRBV10-3 and TRBJ2-7; possibly TRBD1 for D (6 bases). CDR3 length: 14 residues. Germline V gene data show CDR1 as ENHRY and CDR2 as SYGVKD. V lost 6 bases and J 2 bases, leaving 14 bases between the germline ends. The CDR3, as DNA: TGTGCCATCAGGCAGGGGTCGTCCCCCTACGAGCAGTACTTC. Its protein product is CAIRQGSSPYEQYF.

V usage is TRBV6-4 and J usage is TRBJ2-3; TRBD2 might be the D (5 bases). V was trimmed by 6 bases and J by 1 base, leaving 11 bases between them. In germline, CDR1 is MRHNA, CDR2 SNTAGT. The CDR3 has 14 residues. CDR3 bases: TGTGCCAGCAGCCTAGCCTTAGGCACAGATACGCAGTATTTT. Residues: CASSLALGTDTQYF.

V usage is TRBV5-6 and J usage is TRBJ1-6, with D hard to call. Trimming took 0 bases from V and 0 from J, leaving 7 bases between them. The CDR3 sequence is 16 residues long. Germline loops: CDR1 SGHDT, CDR2 YYEEEE. The CDR3 spells CASSLGAISYNSPLHF. CDR3 sequence (DNA): TGTGCCAGCAGCTTGGGGGCGATCTCCTATAATTCACCCCTCCACTTT.

A note on this clone: A junction end diverges from the germline sequence, so it may reflect a read error. The chain uses TRBV5-5 and TRBJ1-6; TRBD1 matches 9 bases. The CDR3 loop spans 15 amino acids. Germline V lookup: CDR1 SGHKS, CDR2 YYEKEE (reference sequence). The chain's CDR3 is CASRLGQGYNSPLHF. The DNA for the CDR3 is TGTGCCAGCAGATTGGGACAGGGCTATAATTCACCCCTCCACTTT.

V and J are TRBV9 and TRBJ2-2; possible D gene TRBD2, 7 bases. Germline CDR1 reads SGDLS; CDR2 reads YYNGEE. V lost 3 bases to trimming and J lost 6 bases, with 18 bases between them. The CDR3 length is 16 residues. CDR3 loop: CASSAPRGGPAGELFF. The CDR3 coding sequence is TGTGCCAGCAGCGCCCCAAGGGGGGGGCCCGCCGGGGAGCTGTTTTTT.

A note on this clone: Relative to the germline gene, one junction end is altered; a read error may explain this. J is TRBJ2-7 and V is TRBV6-5; D is tentatively TRBD1 or TRBD2 (5 bases each). Per germline, CDR1 MNHEY and CDR2 SVGAGI. This CDR3 is 12 amino acids long. The CDR3 DNA is TGTGCCAGCGAGTCCCGGGGCTCCGAGCGGTACTTC. Amino acid sequence: CASESRGSERYF.

This clone occurred once. The V call is TRBV7-6, the J call TRBJ2-3; 8 bases fit TRBD1. The CDR3 has 15 residues. Trimming at V came to 5 bases and at J to 4 bases, leaving 8 bases not matched to a gene. Germline loops: CDR1 SGHVS, CDR2 FNYEAQ. The CDR3: CASSQDRGTSDTQYF. The CDR3 DNA reads as TGTGCCAGCAGCCAAGACAGGGGTACCTCAGATACGCAGTATTTT.

The sample holds a few counts of this clone. This chain links TRBV4-2 with TRBJ2-1; TRBD1 agrees at 8 bases. Germline CDR1 LGHNA, CDR2 YNFKEQ. The CDR3 has 16 residues. V lost 0 bases and J lost 2; bases outside the gene matches: 3. DNA for the CDR3: TGTGCCAGCAGCCAAGAGCAGGGGGCCCCCTACAATGAGCAGTTCTTC. Its translation: CASSQEQGAPYNEQFF.

In this sample, this clone turned up once. This chain joins TRBV7-6 and TRBJ2-5; tentative D call: TRBD2 (7 bases). The CDR3 runs 15 residues. V lost 2 bases and J 4 bases, leaving 14 bases between the germline ends. CDR1 and CDR2 (germline): SGHVS, FNYEAQ. The CDR3 coding sequence is TGTGCCAGCAGCTTATCCCCGGGGGGCCGAGAGACCCAGTACTTC. Encoded protein: CASSLSPGGRETQYF.

The V call is TRBV5-6, the J call TRBJ2-7; D is uncertain. The length of the CDR3 is 13 residues. Trimming left V 1 base short and J 5 bases short, with 10 bases between. Germline loops: CDR1 SGHDT, CDR2 YYEEEE. The CDR3: CASSLLGNDEQYF. As DNA, the CDR3 is TGTGCCAGCAGCTTGTTGGGTAACGACGAGCAGTACTTC.

V and J are TRBV7-9 and TRBJ1-2; tentative D call: TRBD1 (5 bases). The CDR3 contains 14 residues. Deletions cut 5 bases from V and 4 bases from J, with 14 bases between. CDR1 is SEHNR and CDR2 is FQNEAQ in the germline V gene (reference sequence). This CDR3 reads CASSQGTVGYGYTF. Written as DNA, the CDR3 is TGTGCCAGCAGCCAAGGGACGGTCGGCTATGGCTACACCTTC.

J is TRBJ1-3 and V is TRBV6-5; the D gene is possibly TRBD1 (5 bases). The CDR3 is 15 amino acids. Trimming took 5 bases from V and 1 from J, leaving 12 bases between them. The germline V gene encodes CDR1 MNHEY and CDR2 SVGAGI. The CDR3 DNA sequence: TGTGCCAGCAGTCGGCAGGGATTTTCTGGAAACACCATATATTTT. The encoded protein is CASSRQGFSGNTIYF.

The CDR3 nucleotides read TGCGCCAGCAAAGGGGGCATGAACACTGAAGCTTTCTTT. This encodes CASKGGMNTEAFF. The chain is built from TRBV5-1 and TRBJ1-1; 7 positions match TRBD1. The trim removed 6 bases at V and 0 bases at J, leaving 2 bases unmatched. CDR1 SGHRS and CDR2 YFSETQ come from the germline V gene. This CDR3 is 13 amino acids long.

V gene TRBV15 combines with J gene TRBJ1-1, with D hard to call. CDR3 length: 15 residues. The V gene's germline CDR1 is LNHNV and CDR2 YYDKDF (reference sequence). V lost 0 bases to trimming and J lost 5 bases, with 13 bases between them. The CDR3 region is CATSRDLGRVTEAFF. CDR3 in DNA: TGTGCCACCAGCAGAGATCTCGGACGGGTAACTGAAGCTTTCTTT.

The chain employs TRBV5-4 and TRBJ1-1, with 7 bases that match TRBD1. The CDR3 consists of 13 residues. Per the germline V gene, CDR1 is SGHNT and CDR2 is YYREEE (reference sequence). The trim removed 4 bases at V and 1 base at J, leaving 1 base unmatched. CDR3 DNA sequence: TGTGCCAGCAGCAGGGGGCAGAACACTGAAGCTTTCTTT. Protein: CASSRGQNTEAFF.

The V call is TRBV30, the J call TRBJ1-3; 12 positions match TRBD1. Trimming at V came to 5 bases and at J to 3 bases, leaving 5 bases not matched to a gene. The germline V gene encodes CDR1 GTSNPN and CDR2 SVGIG (reference sequence). CDR3 size: 15 residues. In nucleotides, the CDR3 is TGTGCCTGGGGGACAGGGGGCAATTGTGGAAACACCATATATTTT. Amino acids: CAWGTGGNCGNTIYF.

The gene calls are TRBV9 and TRBJ2-1; D ambiguous. V dropped 0 bases and J dropped 0 bases, with 13 bases sitting between them. The CDR3 is 17 amino acids. From germline, CDR1 is SGDLS and CDR2 YYNGEE. CDR3 in DNA: TGTGCCAGCAGCGTAGAGGGTCGTCCGAGCTCCTACAATGAGCAGTTCTTC. Encoded protein: CASSVEGRPSSYNEQFF. The whole variable domain, filled in from reference TRBV9 and TRBJ2-1, reads DSGVTQTPKHLITATGQRVTLRCSPRSGDLSVYWYQQSLDQGLQFLIQYYNGEERAKGNILERFSAQQFPDLHSELNLSSLELGDSALYFCASSVEGRPSSYNEQFFGPGTRLTVL.

The CDR3 sequence: CASSLTTTSVRNLQFF. As DNA, the CDR3 is TGTGCCAGCAGTTTAACCACCACTAGCGTTAGGAATTTGCAGTTCTTC. V is TRBV28 and J is TRBJ2-1; 7 positions match TRBD2. Trimming at V came to 2 bases and at J to 12 bases, leaving 16 bases not matched to a gene. Germline V gene sequence: CDR1 MDHEN, CDR2 SYDVKM. The CDR3 has 16 amino acids.

Here the CDR3 reads CASSYSRDSYGYTF. As DNA, the CDR3 is TGTGCCAGCAGTTACTCGAGGGACAGCTATGGCTACACCTTC. The chain carries TRBV6-5 and TRBJ1-2, with TRBD1 matching over 7 bases. Trimming removed 0 bases from V and 4 bases from J; junction bases left unmatched: 2. The V gene's germline CDR1 is MNHEY and CDR2 SVGAGI. The CDR3 totals 14 residues.

The chain links TRBV5-1 to TRBJ2-5; tentative D call: TRBD2 (5 bases). This CDR3 is built from 13 residues. Germline assignment: CDR1 SGHRS and CDR2 YFSETQ. V was cut by 0 bases and J by 13 bases, with 16 bases left in between. CDR3 region: CASSLGPEERGYF. The CDR3 coding sequence is TGCGCCAGCAGCTTGGGTCCGGAGGAGCGTGGGTACTTC.